Below, 24 T cell receptor beta chains from the same sample are listed, as sequenced in a study of OX40 agonist ivuxolimab in advanced cancers. Sequencing used immunoSEQ multiplex PCR; TCRdb keeps in-frame clones, though not all of them. The table lists 35,000 to 45,000 clones, roughly four fifths of them singletons. The starting material was CD4+ or CD8+ T cells sorted from blood, obtained in a trial of the OX40 agonist ivuxolimab. These receptor sequences come from an adult with an advanced solid tumor such as melanoma, head and neck, liver or kidney cancer.

The chain combines TRBV30 with TRBJ2-5, with TRBD1 matching over 8 bases. With V trimmed by 3 bases and J by 4 bases, 10 bases remained unmatched. This CDR3 is 15 amino acids long. In germline, CDR1 is GTSNPN, CDR2 SVGIG (reference sequence). The CDR3 DNA sequence: TGTGCCTGGAGCGTTAAAGGACAGGGCTTAGAGACCCAGTACTTC. Protein: CAWSVKGQGLETQYF.

The chain carries TRBV6-1 and TRBJ1-5; maybe TRBD1 (5 bases). The germline gives CDR1 MNHNS, CDR2 SASEGT. The V end lost 7 bases, the J end lost 4 bases, and 14 bases lay between the germline ends. The CDR3 is 14 residues long. CDR3 bases: TGTGCCAGCACCGAAAGTAGGGGTAATCAGCCCCAGCATTTT. Translation gives CASTESRGNQPQHF.

The gene calls are TRBV28 and TRBJ2-3; 11 bases agree with TRBD2. This CDR3 region has 17 residues. Germline V gene lookup returns CDR1 MDHEN and CDR2 SYDVKM. J lost 3 bases, V lost 4 bases, and 9 bases had no gene match. CDR3 bases: TGTGCCAGCAGTTCTATTGTGTTAGCGGGAGGGACAGATACGCAGTATTTT. This sequence encodes CASSSIVLAGGTDTQYF.

This chain connects TRBV6-1 to TRBJ2-1; D uncertain. Germline V CDR1 and CDR2: MNHNS, SASEGT. The ends were cut back, 2 bases at V and 3 bases at J, with 11 bases in the middle. The CDR3 has 15 residues. The CDR3 DNA is TGTGCCAGCAGTGAAAAGGGATCAAGCTACAATGAGCAGTTCTTC. Encoded protein: CASSEKGSSYNEQFF.

The V call is TRBV7-2, the J call TRBJ1-1; 7 bases align to TRBD1. This CDR3 is built from 17 residues. Germline V gene data show CDR1 as SGHTA and CDR2 as FQGNSA. Germline trimming cut 5 bases from V and 3 bases from J; bases unmatched to any gene: 15. Here the CDR3 reads CASSTGRRGLWDTEAFF. CDR3 nucleotides: TGTGCCAGCAGCACCGGACGGAGGGGGCTTTGGGACACTGAAGCTTTCTTT.

This clone was seen once. CDR3 sequence (DNA): TGCAGCGTTGAAAGGACAGGCAAACCCTACGAGCAGTACTTC. Protein sequence: CSVERTGKPYEQYF. V usage is TRBV29-1 and J usage is TRBJ2-7, with TRBD1 matching over 7 bases. This CDR3 region has 14 residues. The germline V gene encodes CDR1 SQVTM and CDR2 ANQGSEA. J lost 2 bases, V lost 2 bases, and 6 bases had no gene match.

The CDR3: CASSASHSSTDTQYF. CDR3 nucleotide sequence: TGTGCCAGCTCAGCTAGCCACAGTAGCACAGATACGCAGTATTTT. V is TRBV18 and J is TRBJ2-3, with D possibly being TRBD2 (5 bases). CDR1 is KGHSH, CDR2 LQKENI, per germline. The CDR3 loop spans 15 amino acids. V lost 5 bases to trimming and J lost 0 bases, with 12 bases between them.

This sequence joins TRBV5-1 and TRBJ1-2, with 9 bases identical to TRBD1. This CDR3 has 13 amino acids. Per the germline V gene, CDR1 is SGHRS and CDR2 is YFSETQ. V gave up 0 bases and J gave up 8 bases; unmatched junction bases: 2. The CDR3 nucleotides are TGCGCCAGCAGCTTGGGACAGGGGGAAGGCTACACCTTC. The encoded protein is CASSLGQGEGYTF.

The chain links TRBV14 to TRBJ1-1, with no clear D. This CDR3 contains 13 residues. CDR1 and CDR2 from the germline V gene are SGHDN and FVKESK. Trimming shortened V by 4 bases and J by 3 bases, and 9 bases separated the two germline ends. The CDR3 reads CASSRNRDTEAFF. DNA for the CDR3: TGTGCCAGCAGCCGAAACAGAGACACTGAAGCTTTCTTT.

The V and J genes are TRBV5-1 and TRBJ1-4; D not resolved. CDR1 is SGHRS, CDR2 YFSETQ, per germline. The germline V and J ends were trimmed by 0 bases and 8 bases, with 11 bases remaining between them. This CDR3 comprises 14 residues. CDR3: CASSLGRAGEKLFF. The CDR3 DNA sequence: TGCGCCAGCAGCTTGGGAAGGGCGGGAGAAAAACTGTTTTTT.

The rearrangement uses TRBV2 and TRBJ1-5; D uncertain. CDR3 length: 13 residues. In germline, CDR1 is SNHLY, CDR2 FYNNEI. V was pared by 8 bases and J by 1 base, with 9 bases between. The CDR3, as DNA: TGTGCCAGCCGGGGTTGGAGCAATCAGCCCCAGCATTTT. Translated, it gives CASRGWSNQPQHF.

This clone came up once. At one boundary the junction diverges from the germline segment, which might be a read error. The sample holds other DNA sequences that translate to the same CDR3. This rearrangement joins TRBV2 to TRBJ1-5; 10 nucleotides align to TRBD1. The CDR3 spans 13 residues. Germline V gene sequence: CDR1 SNHLY, CDR2 FYNNEI. The CDR3 sequence: CASMGQGRQPQHF. CDR3 DNA sequence: TGTGCCAGCATGGGACAGGGGCGTCAGCCTCAGCATTTT.

V is TRBV5-4 and J is TRBJ2-7; TRBD1 aligns across 9 bases. Germline V gene lookup returns CDR1 SGHNT and CDR2 YYREEE (reference sequence). This CDR3 contains 14 residues. J lost 6 bases, V lost 4 bases, and 8 bases had no gene match. The DNA for the CDR3 is TGTGCCAGCAGCCGGGGACAGGGTACGGGCGAGCAGTACTTC. This translates into CASSRGQGTGEQYF.

The rearrangement links TRBV11-3 to TRBJ2-1; the match to TRBD2 covers 10 bases. This CDR3 comprises 19 residues. J gave up 10 bases and V 2 bases, and 20 bases lay outside the gene matches. Germline assignment: CDR1 SGHNT and CDR2 YENEEA. The CDR3 bases are TGTGCCAGCAGCTTATATACCACAATTAGCGGGGGGACTGAGTTCGAGCAGTTCTTC. It encodes CASSLYTTISGGTEFEQFF. Full variable domain (remainder filled in from reference TRBV11-3 and TRBJ2-1): EAGVVQSPRYKIIEKKQPVAFWCNPISGHNTLYWYLQNLGQGPELLIRYENEEAVDDSQLPKDRFSAERLKGVDSTLKIQPAELGDSAVYLCASSLYTTISGGTEFEQFFGPGTRLTVL.

The chain employs TRBV18 and TRBJ2-2; 10 bases align to TRBD1. The germline CDR1 and CDR2 sequences are KGHSH and LQKENI. With 3 bases clipped from V and 6 bases from J, the junction kept 7 bases outside the gene matches. The CDR3 covers 16 residues. The CDR3 spells CASSPAGQGVSGELFF. In nucleotides, the CDR3 is TGTGCCAGCTCACCTGCCGGACAGGGGGTTTCCGGGGAGCTGTTTTTT.

The rearrangement links TRBV7-2 to TRBJ2-5, with D tentatively TRBD1 or TRBD2 (6 bases each). With 3 bases removed from V and 5 bases from J, the gap between germline ends came to 13 bases. This CDR3 is built from 14 residues. The germline gives CDR1 SGHTA, CDR2 FQGNSA. DNA of the CDR3: TGTGCCAGCAGCTTGGGACATGCGGGGGAGACCCAGTACTTC. Translating gives CASSLGHAGETQYF.

V is TRBV27 and J is TRBJ1-5; 7 nucleotides line up with TRBD1. Germline CDR1 reads MNHEY; CDR2 reads SMNVEV (reference sequence). With V trimmed by 2 bases and J by 4 bases, 11 bases remained unmatched. This CDR3 is built from 17 residues. This CDR3 reads CASSLTGVYRENQPQHF. The CDR3 bases are TGTGCCAGCAGTTTAACAGGGGTGTATCGGGAGAATCAGCCCCAGCATTTT.

The chain couples TRBV6-5 to TRBJ1-2; TRBD1 matches at 7 bases. J was trimmed by 8 bases and V by 6 bases; bases with no gene match: 9. This CDR3 contains 13 residues. Germline CDR1 reads MNHEY; CDR2 reads SVGAGI. The CDR3, as DNA: TGTGCCAGCAGACGACCGGGACAGCTCGGCTACACCTTC. This codes for CASRRPGQLGYTF.

J is TRBJ2-7 and V is TRBV7-3, with D tentatively TRBD1 (6 bases). CDR1 is SGHTA, CDR2 FQGTGA, per germline. V was trimmed by 5 bases and J by 6 bases, leaving 14 bases between them. The CDR3 loop spans 13 amino acids. CDR3 DNA: TGTGCCAGCAGCCCCAAAGGGGGACCCGAGCAGTACTTC. Translation gives CASSPKGGPEQYF.

The V and J genes are TRBV7-3 and TRBJ2-1; a weak D match, TRBD2 (6 bases). The CDR3 sequence is 14 residues long. Trimming removed 5 bases from V and 7 bases from J, with 15 bases in between. Germline V gene sequence: CDR1 SGHTA, CDR2 FQGTGA. The CDR3 reads CASSQGAAGNEQFF. The CDR3 nucleotides are TGTGCCAGCAGCCAAGGGGCGGCGGGGAATGAGCAGTTCTTC.

The chain employs TRBV5-8 and TRBJ2-7; the match to TRBD1 covers 10 bases. Germline V gene sequence: CDR1 SGHTS, CDR2 YDEGEE. The CDR3 length is 17 residues. V gave up 2 bases and J gave up 2 bases; unmatched junction bases: 10. CDR3 loop: CASSFRDRGVLTYEQYF. The CDR3 coding sequence is TGTGCCAGCAGCTTCCGGGACAGGGGCGTCCTAACCTACGAGCAGTACTTC. The entire variable domain, with the rest obtained from reference TRBV5-8 and TRBJ2-7, is as follows: EAGVTQSPTHLIKTRGQQATLRCSPISGHTSVYWYQQALGLGLQFLLWYDEGEERNRGNFPPRFSGRQFPNYSSELNVNALELEDSALYLCASSFRDRGVLTYEQYFGPGTRLTVT.

Comment on this clone: The germline gene is not matched at one end of the junction; a read error may be the cause. CDR3 protein: CAGRDPGDNQPQHF. The CDR3 region has the DNA TGTGCCGGCAGGGATCCGGGGGACAATCAGCCCCAGCATTTT. The chain joins TRBV28 to TRBJ1-5; D may be TRBD1 (5 bases). There are 14 residues in the CDR3. The germline V gene encodes CDR1 MDHEN and CDR2 SYDVKM.

This clone was observed once. The V call is TRBV6-5, the J call TRBJ1-2; D remains unclear. This CDR3 contains 11 residues. Trimming pared 10 bases from V and 4 bases from J, leaving 10 bases between. Germline V gene lookup returns CDR1 MNHEY and CDR2 SVGAGI. CDR3 in DNA: TGTGCCACCTCCAGGCTCTATGGCTACACCTTC. Protein: CATSRLYGYTF.

The gene calls are TRBV28 and TRBJ1-2; possibly TRBD1 for D (5 bases). V lost 5 bases to trimming and J lost 4 bases, with 11 bases between them. CDR1 and CDR2 (germline): MDHEN, SYDVKM. The CDR3 runs 13 residues. This chain's CDR3 is CASSLGVGYGYTF. CDR3 nucleotides: TGTGCCAGCAGTCTAGGGGTAGGCTATGGCTACACCTTC.